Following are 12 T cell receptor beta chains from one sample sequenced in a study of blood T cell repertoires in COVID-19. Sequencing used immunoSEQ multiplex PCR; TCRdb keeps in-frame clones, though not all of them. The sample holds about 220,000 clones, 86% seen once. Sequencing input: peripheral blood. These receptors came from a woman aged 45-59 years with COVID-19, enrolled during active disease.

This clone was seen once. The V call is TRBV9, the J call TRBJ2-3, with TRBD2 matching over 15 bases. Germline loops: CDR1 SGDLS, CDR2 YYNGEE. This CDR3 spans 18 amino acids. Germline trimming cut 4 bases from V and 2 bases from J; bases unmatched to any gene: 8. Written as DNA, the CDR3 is TGTGCCAGCAGCTCCGGGACTAGCGGGGGGCGTAACACAGATACGCAGTATTTT. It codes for CASSSGTSGGRNTDTQYF.

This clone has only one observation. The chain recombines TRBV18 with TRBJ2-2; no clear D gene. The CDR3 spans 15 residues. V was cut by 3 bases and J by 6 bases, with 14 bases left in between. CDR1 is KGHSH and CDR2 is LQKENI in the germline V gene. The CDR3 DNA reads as TGTGCCAGCTCACCGCAGCCTGCGGATTCCGGGGAGCTGTTTTTT. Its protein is CASSPQPADSGELFF.

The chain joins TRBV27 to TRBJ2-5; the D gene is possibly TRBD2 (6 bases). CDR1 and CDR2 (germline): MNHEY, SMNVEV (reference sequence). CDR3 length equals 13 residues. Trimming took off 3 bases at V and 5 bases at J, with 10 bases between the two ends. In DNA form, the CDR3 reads TGTGCCAGCAGTTTGTGGGGGGAGGAGACCCAGTACTTC. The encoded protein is CASSLWGEETQYF.

The CDR3 loop reads CASSIYLGQEKLFF. The CDR3 nucleotides read TGTGCCAGTAGTATTTATCTGGGGCAAGAAAAACTGTTTTTT. This sequence joins TRBV19 and TRBJ1-4; possibly TRBD1 for D (5 bases). Per germline, CDR1 LNHDA and CDR2 SQIVND (reference sequence). This CDR3 is 14 amino acids long. V lost 3 bases, J lost 8 bases, and 13 bases lay in between.

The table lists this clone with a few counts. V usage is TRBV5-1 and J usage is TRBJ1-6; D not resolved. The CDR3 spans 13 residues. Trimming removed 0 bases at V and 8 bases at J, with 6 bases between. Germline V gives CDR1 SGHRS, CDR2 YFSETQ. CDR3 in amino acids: CASSLEADSPLHF. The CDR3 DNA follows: TGCGCCAGCAGCTTGGAGGCGGATTCACCCCTCCACTTT.

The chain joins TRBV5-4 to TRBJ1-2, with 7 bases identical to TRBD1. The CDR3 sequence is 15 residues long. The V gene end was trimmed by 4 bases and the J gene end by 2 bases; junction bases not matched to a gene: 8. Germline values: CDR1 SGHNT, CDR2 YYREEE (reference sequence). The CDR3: CASSPGGTANYGYTF. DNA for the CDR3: TGTGCCAGCAGCCCGGGTGGGACAGCCAACTATGGCTACACCTTC.

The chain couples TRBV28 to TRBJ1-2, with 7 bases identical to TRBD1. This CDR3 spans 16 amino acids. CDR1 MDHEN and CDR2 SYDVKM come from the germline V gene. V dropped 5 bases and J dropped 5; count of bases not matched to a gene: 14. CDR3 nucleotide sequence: TGTGCCAGCAGTAACAACGGACAGGTCGGAGGTTATGGCTACACCTTC. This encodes CASSNNGQVGGYGYTF.

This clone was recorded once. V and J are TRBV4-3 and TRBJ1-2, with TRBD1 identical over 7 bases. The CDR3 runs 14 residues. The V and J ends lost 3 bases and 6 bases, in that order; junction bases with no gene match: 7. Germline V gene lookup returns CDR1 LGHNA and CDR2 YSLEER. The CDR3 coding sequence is TGCGCCAGCAGCCAGATCACAGGGGACCATGGCTACACCTTC. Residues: CASSQITGDHGYTF.

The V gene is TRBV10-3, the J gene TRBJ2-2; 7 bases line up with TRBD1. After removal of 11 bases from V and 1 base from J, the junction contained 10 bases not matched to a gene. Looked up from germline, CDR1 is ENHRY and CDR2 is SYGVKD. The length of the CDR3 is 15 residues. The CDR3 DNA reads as TGTGCCTCGGCCGAAGGGACAGAGAACACCGGGGAGCTGTTTTTT. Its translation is CASAEGTENTGELFF.

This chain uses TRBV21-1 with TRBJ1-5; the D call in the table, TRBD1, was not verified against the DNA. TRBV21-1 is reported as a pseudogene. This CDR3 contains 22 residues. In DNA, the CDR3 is TGTGCCAGCAGCAAAAAATGGGGGCCGAATCCGGCCAGTCGGTATAGCAATCAGCCCCAGCATTTT. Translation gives CASSKKWGPNPASRYSNQPQHF.

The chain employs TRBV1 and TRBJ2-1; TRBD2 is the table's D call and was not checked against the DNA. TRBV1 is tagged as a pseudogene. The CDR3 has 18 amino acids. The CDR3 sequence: CTSTPTHNGGGGYNEQFF. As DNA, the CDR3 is TGCACCAGCACCCCTACTCATAATGGCGGGGGGGGCTACAATGAGCAGTTCTTC.

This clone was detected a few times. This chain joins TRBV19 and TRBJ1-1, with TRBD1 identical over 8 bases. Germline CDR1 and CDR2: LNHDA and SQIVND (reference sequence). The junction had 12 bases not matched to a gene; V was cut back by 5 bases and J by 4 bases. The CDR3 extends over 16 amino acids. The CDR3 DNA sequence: TGTGCCAGTAGTTTACGGACAGGGCACGGCGGCACTGAAGCTTTCTTT. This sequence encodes CASSLRTGHGGTEAFF.